These 23 T cell receptor beta chains were all obtained from the same sample, sequenced in a study of T-cell memory formation after mild COVID-19. TCRdb itself ran the 5' RACE reads through MiXCR, one entry per CDR3 protein. The sample has hundreds of thousands of distinct CDR3 sequences, roughly 15% seen once; the top ten hold 20% to 25%. The sample was PBMCs or a T cell subset sorted from them (not recorded which). These receptor sequences come from a man aged 18 to 29 who had mild COVID-19 (a few samples of this study predate the infection). Cell type and time point are not known.

In this sample, this clonotype turned up once. The V gene is TRBV20-1, the J gene TRBJ2-1, with 10 bases identical to TRBD2. In germline, CDR1 is DFQATT, CDR2 SNEGSKA (reference sequence). J lost 5 bases, V lost 3 bases, and 4 bases had no gene match. This CDR3 region has 14 residues. CDR3 residues: CSASERGGHNEQFF. The CDR3 region has the DNA TGCAGTGCTAGCGAGCGGGGGGGCCACAATGAGCAGTTCTTC.

This clonotype was detected ten times or more. V usage is TRBV6-5 and J usage is TRBJ2-5; no reliable D call. The germline V gene has CDR1 MNHEY and CDR2 SVGAGI. This CDR3 is built from 13 residues. V shed 2 bases and J shed 5 bases, with 9 bases lying between them. The CDR3: CASSYRAPETQYF. The CDR3 DNA reads TGTGCCAGCAGTTACAGGGCCCCCGAGACCCAGTACTTC.

The genes are TRBV7-2 and TRBJ1-4; D gene uncertain. V lost 2 bases to trimming and J lost 0 bases, with 7 bases between them. Germline CDR1 reads SGHTA; CDR2 reads FQGNSA. CDR3 length: 15 residues. The CDR3 DNA sequence: TGTGCCAGCAGCTTACAGAGTTCAACTAATGAAAAACTGTTTTTT. Protein sequence: CASSLQSSTNEKLFF.

This clonotype was counted between two and nine times. The rearrangement links TRBV18 to TRBJ2-3; no clear D. Looked up from germline, CDR1 is KGHSH and CDR2 is LQKENI. The V gene lost 3 bases and the J gene lost 0 bases, with 7 bases spanning the gap. This CDR3 contains 14 residues. CDR3 protein: CASSPAASTDTQYF. CDR3 bases: TGTGCCAGCTCACCTGCAGCTAGCACAGATACGCAGTATTTT.

In this sample, this clonotype turned up a few times. This chain uses TRBV7-2 with TRBJ2-7; no reliable D call. The germline V gene has CDR1 SGHTA and CDR2 FQGNSA. CDR3 length equals 14 residues. The V and J ends lost 0 bases and 4 bases respectively, with 10 bases between them. CDR3 bases: TGTGCCAGCAGCTTAGCGCCGGGCCCATACGAGCAGTACGTC. It codes for CASSLAPGPYEQYV.

This chain connects TRBV20-1 to TRBJ1-6; possibly TRBD1 for D (5 bases). The CDR3 length is 15 residues. Germline V CDR1 and CDR2: DFQATT, SNEGSKA (reference sequence). Trimming pared 3 bases from V and 4 bases from J, leaving 13 bases between. The CDR3 sequence is CSASPRGDYNSPLHF. The CDR3, as DNA: TGCAGTGCTAGCCCTCGGGGGGATTATAATTCACCCCTCCACTTT.

The table lists this clonotype with a few counts. The V call is TRBV3-1, the J call TRBJ2-7; 7 nucleotides line up with TRBD2. J gave up 3 bases and V 4 bases, and 3 bases lay outside the gene matches. This CDR3 has 13 residues. Germline V gene sequence: CDR1 LGHDT, CDR2 YNNKEL (reference sequence). The CDR3 DNA reads TGTGCCAGCAGCCCGGGAGGACGCTACGAGCAGTACTTC. The encoded protein is CASSPGGRYEQYF.

This clonotype has a handful of counts. The V call is TRBV20-1, the J call TRBJ2-7, with TRBD2 matching 9 bases. Germline lookup yields CDR1 DFQATT and CDR2 SNEGSKA (reference sequence). V gave up 4 bases and J gave up 2 bases; unmatched junction bases: 6. The CDR3 is 14 amino acids. The CDR3 sequence: CSATLGGGAYEQYF. In nucleotides, the CDR3 is TGCAGTGCTACCCTGGGCGGGGGGGCCTACGAGCAGTACTTC.

V usage is TRBV15 and J usage is TRBJ2-3, with D perhaps TRBD1 (6 bases). Trimming pared 0 bases from V and 7 bases from J, leaving 14 bases between. Germline V gene data show CDR1 as LNHNV and CDR2 as YYDKDF (reference sequence). The CDR3 consists of 15 residues. The CDR3: CATSREGQSSYTQYF. CDR3 nucleotide sequence: TGTGCCACCAGCAGAGAAGGACAGAGCTCTTATACGCAGTATTTT. Together with reference TRBV15 and TRBJ2-3, the CDR3 gives the full variable domain: DAMVIQNPRYQVTQFGKPVTLSCSQTLNHNVMYWYQQKSSQAPKLLFHYYDKDFNNEADTPDNFQSRRPNTSFCFLDIRSPGLGDTAMYLCATSREGQSSYTQYFGPGTRLTVL.

This clonotype was seen only once. The chain combines TRBV7-3 with TRBJ2-7, with 10 nucleotides matching TRBD1. J gave up 6 bases and V 5 bases, and 13 bases lay outside the gene matches. This CDR3 has 16 residues. CDR1 and CDR2 (germline): SGHTA, FQGTGA. For the CDR3, the DNA is TGTGCCAGCAGCCCCCCCCACGGGACAGGGGCGAGCGAGCAGTACTTC. This codes for CASSPPHGTGASEQYF.

This clonotype was counted many times. V usage is TRBV20-1 and J usage is TRBJ1-1; D call uncertain. This CDR3 contains 15 residues. V lost 2 bases and J lost 3, with 16 bases in between. CDR1 is DFQATT and CDR2 is SNEGSKA in the germline V gene (reference sequence). CDR3 protein: CSARTPYMRDTEAFF. The CDR3, as DNA: TGCAGTGCTAGAACCCCCTACATGAGGGACACTGAAGCTTTCTTT.

The V and J genes are TRBV6-5 and TRBJ2-7; a possible D gene is TRBD1 (6 bases). V shed 5 bases and J shed 0 bases, with 17 bases lying between them. This CDR3 is built from 16 residues. CDR1 and CDR2 from the germline V gene are MNHEY and SVGAGI. Here the CDR3 reads CASSDKPRGFSYEQYV. The CDR3 nucleotides read TGTGCCAGCAGTGACAAGCCCAGGGGCTTCTCCTACGAGCAGTACGTC.

The chain recombines TRBV9 with TRBJ2-3; D may correspond to TRBD1 or TRBD2 (5 bases each). The CDR3 has 14 amino acids. V dropped 2 bases and J dropped 4 bases, with 11 bases sitting between them. Germline V gene sequence: CDR1 SGDLS, CDR2 YYNGEE. The CDR3 loop reads CASSVGLGADTQYF. The CDR3 DNA reads TGTGCCAGCAGCGTCGGTCTGGGGGCAGATACGCAGTATTTT.

This clonotype was seen a handful of times. J is TRBJ2-1 and V is TRBV6-5; 13 nucleotides match TRBD2. J was trimmed by 6 bases and V by 6 bases; bases with no gene match: 5. The CDR3 extends over 15 amino acids. The germline CDR1 and CDR2 sequences are MNHEY and SVGAGI. The CDR3 loop reads CASRKLAGGFNEQFF. The CDR3 DNA reads TGTGCCAGCAGAAAACTAGCGGGGGGGTTCAATGAGCAGTTCTTC.

The gene calls are TRBV7-9 and TRBJ2-5; TRBD1 matches 8 bases. This CDR3 region has 15 residues. The germline V gene encodes CDR1 SEHNR and CDR2 FQNEAQ (reference sequence). Trimming removed 3 bases from V and 6 bases from J; junction bases left unmatched: 9. The CDR3 DNA sequence: TGTGCCAGCAGCTTTTCGACAGGGGTGAACCAGACCCAGTACTTC. This codes for CASSFSTGVNQTQYF.

This chain connects TRBV27 to TRBJ1-1, with D possibly being TRBD1 (6 bases). V lost 6 bases, J lost 7 bases, and 15 bases lay in between. Germline CDR1 and CDR2: MNHEY and SMNVEV (reference sequence). The CDR3 runs 13 residues. The CDR3 DNA reads as TGTGCCAGCAGATCCGGACAGCAGATTGAAGCTTTCTTT. It codes for CASRSGQQIEAFF.

This clonotype occurred a few times. J is TRBJ1-3 and V is TRBV21-1; TRBD1 reflects the table's D call only, with no check against the DNA. TRBV21-1 is shown as a pseudogene. The CDR3 spans 17 residues. CDR3: CASPLLAKGPSGNTIYF. CDR3 DNA sequence: TGTGCCAGCCCGCTCCTGGCAAAGGGGCCATCTGGAAACACCATATATTTT.

J is TRBJ1-6 and V is TRBV20-1, with TRBD1 identical over 7 bases. The J segment lost 9 bases and the V segment lost 1 base, leaving 18 bases of the junction unmatched. The CDR3 loop spans 18 amino acids. The V gene's germline CDR1 is DFQATT and CDR2 SNEGSKA (reference sequence). DNA for the CDR3: TGCAGTGCTAGAGTGTTAGGGCGTGACAGGGAGCTCGCTTCACCCCTCCACTTT. It encodes CSARVLGRDRELASPLHF.

Here the CDR3 DNA reads TGCGCCAGCAGCTTCTACGGATCCTACAATGAGCAGTTCTTC. Protein product: CASSFYGSYNEQFF. The chain joins TRBV5-1 to TRBJ2-1, with D unresolved. There are 14 residues in the CDR3. Germline V gene lookup returns CDR1 SGHRS and CDR2 YFSETQ. V lost 2 bases and J 1 base, leaving 7 bases between the germline ends.

As for this clonotype: Likely a read error: the CDR3 ends without its conserved phenylalanine or tryptophan. CDR3 coding DNA: TGCGCCAGCAGCTTGGAAGGGGGTGAGCAGTTCTCC. The encoded protein is CASSLEGGEQFS. This sequence joins TRBV5-1 and TRBJ2-1; D is perhaps TRBD1 (6 bases). The CDR3 has 12 residues. Trimming shortened V by 0 bases and J by 9 bases, and 7 bases separated the two germline ends. Germline V lookup: CDR1 SGHRS, CDR2 YFSETQ.

This clonotype showed up just a few times. The chain links TRBV4-1 to TRBJ2-5, with 13 bases fitting TRBD2. Trimming took 1 base from V and 0 from J; bases not matched to a gene: 2. The CDR3 consists of 17 residues. Germline V lookup: CDR1 MGHRA, CDR2 YSYEKL. The CDR3 is CASSQGGTSGDQETQYF. The CDR3 nucleotides read TGCGCCAGCAGCCAAGGCGGGACTAGCGGGGACCAAGAGACCCAGTACTTC.

The chain combines TRBV19 with TRBJ1-1; D unresolved. The CDR3 is 13 amino acids. The V end lost 3 bases, the J end lost 0 bases, and 5 bases lay between the germline ends. CDR1 LNHDA and CDR2 SQIVND come from the germline V gene (reference sequence). The CDR3 region is CASSIGVNTEAFF. CDR3 DNA: TGTGCCAGTAGTATCGGGGTGAACACTGAAGCTTTCTTT.

This clonotype appeared a few times. V usage is TRBV12-3 or TRBV12-4 and J usage is TRBJ1-1; TRBD1 matches 7 bases. The CDR3 length is 14 residues. With V trimmed by 1 base and J by 4 bases, 3 bases remained unmatched. CDR3 in amino acids: CASSLVAGGTEAFF. The DNA of the CDR3 is TGTGCCAGCAGTTTAGTCGCAGGGGGCACTGAAGCTTTCTTT.